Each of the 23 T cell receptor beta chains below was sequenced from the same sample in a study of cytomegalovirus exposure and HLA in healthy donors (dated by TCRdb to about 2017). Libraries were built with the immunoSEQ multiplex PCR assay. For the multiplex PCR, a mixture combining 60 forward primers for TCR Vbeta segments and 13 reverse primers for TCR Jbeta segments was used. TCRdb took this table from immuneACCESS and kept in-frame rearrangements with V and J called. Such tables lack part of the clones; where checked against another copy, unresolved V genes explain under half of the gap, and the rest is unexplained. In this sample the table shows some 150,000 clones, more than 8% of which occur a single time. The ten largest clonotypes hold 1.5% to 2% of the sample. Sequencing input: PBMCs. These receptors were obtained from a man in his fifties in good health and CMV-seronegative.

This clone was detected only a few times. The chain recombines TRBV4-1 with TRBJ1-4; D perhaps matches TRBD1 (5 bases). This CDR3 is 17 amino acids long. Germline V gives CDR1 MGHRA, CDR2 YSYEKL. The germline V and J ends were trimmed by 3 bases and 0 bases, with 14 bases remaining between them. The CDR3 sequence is CASSHDQGIATNEKLFF. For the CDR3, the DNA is TGCGCCAGCAGCCATGACCAGGGAATTGCAACTAATGAAAAACTGTTTTTT.

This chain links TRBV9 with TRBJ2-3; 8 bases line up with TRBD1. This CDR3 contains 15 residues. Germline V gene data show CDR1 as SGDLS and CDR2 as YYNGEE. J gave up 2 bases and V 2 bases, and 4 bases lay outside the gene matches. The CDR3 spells CASSVDRGYTDTQYF. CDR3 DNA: TGTGCCAGCAGCGTTGACAGGGGATACACAGATACGCAGTATTTT.

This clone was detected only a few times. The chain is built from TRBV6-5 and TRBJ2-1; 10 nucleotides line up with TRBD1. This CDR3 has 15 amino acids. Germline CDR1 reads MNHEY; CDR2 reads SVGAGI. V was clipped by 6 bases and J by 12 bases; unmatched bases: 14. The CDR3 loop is CASRPETGGAFVQFF. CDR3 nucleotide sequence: TGTGCCAGCAGGCCTGAGACAGGGGGCGCCTTCGTGCAGTTCTTC.

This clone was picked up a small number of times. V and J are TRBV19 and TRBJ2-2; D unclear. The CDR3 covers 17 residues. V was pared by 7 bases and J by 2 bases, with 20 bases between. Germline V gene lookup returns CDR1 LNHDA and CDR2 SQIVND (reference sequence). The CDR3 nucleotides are TGTGCCAGTACCTATAGATATCTAGACCCCAACACCGGGGAGCTGTTTTTT. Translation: CASTYRYLDPNTGELFF. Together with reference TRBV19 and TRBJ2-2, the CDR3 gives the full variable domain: DGGITQSPKYLFRKEGQNVTLSCEQNLNHDAMYWYRQDPGQGLRLIYYSQIVNDFQKGDIAEGYSVSREKKESFPLTVTSAQKNPTAFYLCASTYRYLDPNTGELFFGEGSRLTVL.

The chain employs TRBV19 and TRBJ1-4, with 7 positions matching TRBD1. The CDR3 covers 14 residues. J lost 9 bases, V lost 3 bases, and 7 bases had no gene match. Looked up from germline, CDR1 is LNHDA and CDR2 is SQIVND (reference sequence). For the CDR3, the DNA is TGTGCCAGTAGTATTGGACAGGCCGTGAAAAAACTGTTTTTT. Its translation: CASSIGQAVKKLFF.

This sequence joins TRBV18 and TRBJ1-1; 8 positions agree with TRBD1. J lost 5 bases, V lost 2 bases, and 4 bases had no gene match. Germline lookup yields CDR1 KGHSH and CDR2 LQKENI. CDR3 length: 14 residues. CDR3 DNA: TGTGCCAGCTCACCAGACAGGGGTTGGACTGAAGCTTTCTTT. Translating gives CASSPDRGWTEAFF.

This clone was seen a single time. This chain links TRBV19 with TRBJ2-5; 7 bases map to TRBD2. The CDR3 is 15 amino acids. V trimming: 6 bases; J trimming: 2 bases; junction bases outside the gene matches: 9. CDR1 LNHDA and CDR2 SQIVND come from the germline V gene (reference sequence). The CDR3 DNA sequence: TGTGCCAGTAGCTCTCTTGGGGGGGGTCAAGAGACCCAGTACTTC. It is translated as CASSSLGGGQETQYF.

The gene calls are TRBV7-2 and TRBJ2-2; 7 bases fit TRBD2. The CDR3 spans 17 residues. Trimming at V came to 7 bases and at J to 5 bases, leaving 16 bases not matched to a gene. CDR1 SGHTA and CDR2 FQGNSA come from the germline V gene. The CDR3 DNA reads TGTGCCAGCACCCCCCGGGGTGCGGGAGTGGGAACCGGGGAGCTGTTTTTT. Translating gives CASTPRGAGVGTGELFF. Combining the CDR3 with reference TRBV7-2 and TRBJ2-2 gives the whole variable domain GAGVSQSPSNKVTEKGKDVELRCDPISGHTALYWYRQSLGQGLEFLIYFQGNSAPDKSGLPSDRFSAERTGGSVSTLTIQRTQQEDSAVYLCASTPRGAGVGTGELFFGEGSRLTVL.

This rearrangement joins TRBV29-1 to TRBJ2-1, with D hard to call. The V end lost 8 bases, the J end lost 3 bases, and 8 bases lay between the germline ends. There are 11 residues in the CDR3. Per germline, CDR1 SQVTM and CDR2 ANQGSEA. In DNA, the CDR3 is TGCAGCACTGACAACTACAATGAGCAGTTCTTC. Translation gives CSTDNYNEQFF.

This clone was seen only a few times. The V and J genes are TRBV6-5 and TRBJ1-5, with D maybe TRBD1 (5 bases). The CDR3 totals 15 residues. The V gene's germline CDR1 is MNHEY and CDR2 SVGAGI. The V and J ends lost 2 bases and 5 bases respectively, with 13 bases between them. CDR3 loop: CASSYPSGWDQPQHF. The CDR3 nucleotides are TGTGCCAGCAGTTACCCTTCAGGGTGGGATCAGCCCCAGCATTTT.

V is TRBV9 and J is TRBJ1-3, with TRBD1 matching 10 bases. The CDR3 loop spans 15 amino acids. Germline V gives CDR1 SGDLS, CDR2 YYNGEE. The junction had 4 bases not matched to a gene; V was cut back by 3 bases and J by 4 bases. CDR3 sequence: CASSGQGAMGNTIYF. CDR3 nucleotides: TGTGCCAGCAGCGGACAGGGGGCGATGGGAAACACCATATATTTT.

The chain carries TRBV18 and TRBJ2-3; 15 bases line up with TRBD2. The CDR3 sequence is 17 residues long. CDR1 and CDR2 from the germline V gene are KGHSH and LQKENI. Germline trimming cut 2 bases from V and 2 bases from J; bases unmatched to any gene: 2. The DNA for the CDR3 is TGTGCCAGCTCACCAGGGACTAGCGGGGGGCACACAGATACGCAGTATTTT. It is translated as CASSPGTSGGHTDTQYF. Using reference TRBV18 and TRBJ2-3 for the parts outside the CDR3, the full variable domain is NAGVMQNPRHLVRRRGQEARLRCSPMKGHSHVYWYRQLPEEGLKFMVYLQKENIIDESGMPKERFSAEFPKEGPSILRIQQVVRGDSAAYFCASSPGTSGGHTDTQYFGPGTRLTVL.

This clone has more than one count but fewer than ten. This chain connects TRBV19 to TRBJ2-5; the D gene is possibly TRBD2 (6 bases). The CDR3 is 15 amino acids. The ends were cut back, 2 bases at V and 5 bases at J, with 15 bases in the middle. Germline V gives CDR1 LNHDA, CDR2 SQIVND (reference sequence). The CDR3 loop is CASSIWGVAEETQYF. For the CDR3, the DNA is TGTGCCAGTAGTATATGGGGGGTTGCCGAGGAGACCCAGTACTTC.

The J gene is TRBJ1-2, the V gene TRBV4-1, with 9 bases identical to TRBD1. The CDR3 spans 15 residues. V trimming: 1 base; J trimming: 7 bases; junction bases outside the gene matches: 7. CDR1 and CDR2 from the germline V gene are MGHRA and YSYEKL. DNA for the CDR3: TGCGCCAGCAGCCAAGTATGGACAGGGGAAAGTGGCTACACCTTC. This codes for CASSQVWTGESGYTF.

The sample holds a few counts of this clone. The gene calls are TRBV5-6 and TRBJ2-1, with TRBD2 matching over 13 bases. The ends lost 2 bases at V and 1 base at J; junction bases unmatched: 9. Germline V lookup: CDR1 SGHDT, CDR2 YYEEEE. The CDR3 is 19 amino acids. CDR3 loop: CASSLAWGLAGPSYNEQFF. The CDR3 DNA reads TGTGCCAGCAGCTTAGCTTGGGGACTAGCGGGGCCTTCCTACAATGAGCAGTTCTTC.

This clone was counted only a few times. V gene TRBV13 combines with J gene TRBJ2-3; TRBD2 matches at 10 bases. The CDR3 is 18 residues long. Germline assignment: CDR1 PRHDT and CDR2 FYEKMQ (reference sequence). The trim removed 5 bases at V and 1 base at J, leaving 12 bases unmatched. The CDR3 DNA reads TGTGCCAGCAGCCCCCCGGGACTAGCGAGACTACGCACAGATACGCAGTATTTT. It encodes CASSPPGLARLRTDTQYF.

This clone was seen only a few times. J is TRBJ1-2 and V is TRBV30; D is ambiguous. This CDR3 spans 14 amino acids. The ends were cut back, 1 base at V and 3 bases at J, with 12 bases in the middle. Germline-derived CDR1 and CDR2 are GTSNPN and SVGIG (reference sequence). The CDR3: CAWSGATGYYGYTF. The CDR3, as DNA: TGTGCCTGGAGTGGAGCAACGGGGTACTATGGCTACACCTTC. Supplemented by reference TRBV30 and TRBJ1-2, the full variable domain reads SQTIHQWPATLVQPVGSPLSLECTVEGTSNPNLYWYRQAAGRGLQLLFYSVGIGQISSEVPQNLSASRPQDRQFILSSKKLLLSDSGFYLCAWSGATGYYGYTFGSGTRLTVV.

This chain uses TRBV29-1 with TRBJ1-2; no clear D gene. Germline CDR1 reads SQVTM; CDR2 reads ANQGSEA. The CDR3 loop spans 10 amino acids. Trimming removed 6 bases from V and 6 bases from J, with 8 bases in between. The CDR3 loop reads CSVAHNGYTF. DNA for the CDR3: TGCAGCGTCGCCCACAATGGCTACACCTTC.

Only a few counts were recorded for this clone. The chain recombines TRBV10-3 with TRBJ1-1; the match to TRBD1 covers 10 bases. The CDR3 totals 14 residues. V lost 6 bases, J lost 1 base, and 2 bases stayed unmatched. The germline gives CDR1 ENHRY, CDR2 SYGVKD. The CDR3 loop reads CAIRGQGRNTEAFF. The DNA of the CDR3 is TGTGCCATCAGGGGACAGGGGCGGAACACTGAAGCTTTCTTT.

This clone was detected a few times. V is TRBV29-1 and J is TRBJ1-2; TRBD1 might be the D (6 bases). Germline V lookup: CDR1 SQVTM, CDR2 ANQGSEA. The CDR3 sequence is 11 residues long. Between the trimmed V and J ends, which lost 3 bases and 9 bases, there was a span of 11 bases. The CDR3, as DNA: TGCAGCGTTGATCACAGGGATCGCTACACCTTC. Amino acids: CSVDHRDRYTF.

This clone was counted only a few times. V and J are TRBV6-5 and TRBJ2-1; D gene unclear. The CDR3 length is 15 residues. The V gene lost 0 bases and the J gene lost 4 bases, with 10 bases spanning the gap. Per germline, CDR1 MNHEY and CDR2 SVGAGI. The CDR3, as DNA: TGTGCCAGCAGTTACTCCAAGACATCATACAATGAGCAGTTCTTC. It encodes CASSYSKTSYNEQFF.

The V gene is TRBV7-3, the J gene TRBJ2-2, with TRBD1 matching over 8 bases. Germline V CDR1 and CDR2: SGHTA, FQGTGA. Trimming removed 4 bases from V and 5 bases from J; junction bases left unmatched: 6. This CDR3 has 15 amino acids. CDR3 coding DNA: TGTGCCAGCAGCTATACAGGGGGAGTTACCGGGGAGCTGTTTTTT. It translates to CASSYTGGVTGELFF.

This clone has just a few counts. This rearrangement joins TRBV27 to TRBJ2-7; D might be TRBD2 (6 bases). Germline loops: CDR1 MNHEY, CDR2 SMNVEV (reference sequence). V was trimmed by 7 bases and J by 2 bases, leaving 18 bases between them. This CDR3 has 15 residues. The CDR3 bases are TGTGCCAGCAAAGGGAGGCCGGACCGACCCTACGAGCAGTACTTC. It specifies CASKGRPDRPYEQYF.